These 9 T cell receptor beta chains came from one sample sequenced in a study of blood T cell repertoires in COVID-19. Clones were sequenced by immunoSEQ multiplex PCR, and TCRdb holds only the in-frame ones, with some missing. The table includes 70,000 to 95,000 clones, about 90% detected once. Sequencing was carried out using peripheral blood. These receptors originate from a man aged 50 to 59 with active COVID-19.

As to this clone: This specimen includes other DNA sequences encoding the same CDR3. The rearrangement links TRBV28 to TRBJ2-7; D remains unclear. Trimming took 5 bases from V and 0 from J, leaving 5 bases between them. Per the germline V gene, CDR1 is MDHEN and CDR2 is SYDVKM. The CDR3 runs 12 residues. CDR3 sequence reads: CASSLRSYEQYF. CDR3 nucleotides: TGTGCCAGCAGTCTCCGCTCCTACGAGCAGTACTTC.

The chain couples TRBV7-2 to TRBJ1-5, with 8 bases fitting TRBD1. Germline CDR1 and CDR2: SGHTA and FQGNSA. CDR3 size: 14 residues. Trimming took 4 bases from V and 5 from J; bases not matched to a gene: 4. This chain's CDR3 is CASSSRQGYQPQHF. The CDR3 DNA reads TGTGCCAGCAGCTCCCGACAGGGGTATCAGCCCCAGCATTTT.

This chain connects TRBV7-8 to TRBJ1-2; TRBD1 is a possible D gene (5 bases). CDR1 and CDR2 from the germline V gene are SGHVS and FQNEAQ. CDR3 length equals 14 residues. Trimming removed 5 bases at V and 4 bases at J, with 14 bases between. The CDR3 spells CASSPNRGSYGYTF. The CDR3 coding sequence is TGTGCCAGCAGCCCAAATCGGGGGTCCTATGGCTACACCTTC. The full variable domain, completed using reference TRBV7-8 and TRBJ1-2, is GAGVSQSPRYKVAKRGQDVALRCDPISGHVSLFWYQQALGQGPEFLTYFQNEAQLDKSGLPSDRFFAERPEGSVSTLKIQRTQQEDSAVYLCASSPNRGSYGYTFGSGTRLTVV.

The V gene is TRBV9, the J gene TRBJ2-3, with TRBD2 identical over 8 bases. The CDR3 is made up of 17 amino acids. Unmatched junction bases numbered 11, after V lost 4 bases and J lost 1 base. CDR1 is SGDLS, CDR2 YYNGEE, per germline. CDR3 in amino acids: CASSPRGRGLGTDTQYF. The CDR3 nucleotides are TGTGCCAGCAGCCCGAGGGGTAGGGGACTAGGCACAGATACGCAGTATTTT.

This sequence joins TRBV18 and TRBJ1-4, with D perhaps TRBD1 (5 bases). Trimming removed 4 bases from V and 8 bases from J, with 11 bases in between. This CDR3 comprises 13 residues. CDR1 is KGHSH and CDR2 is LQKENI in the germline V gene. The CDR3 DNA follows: TGTGCCAGCTCACAGCAGGGTGGAGAAAAACTGTTTTTT. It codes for CASSQQGGEKLFF.

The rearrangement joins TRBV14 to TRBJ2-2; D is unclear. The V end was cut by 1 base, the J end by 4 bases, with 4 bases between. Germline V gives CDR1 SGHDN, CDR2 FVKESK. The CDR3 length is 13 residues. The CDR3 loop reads CASSQAITGELFF. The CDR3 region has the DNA TGTGCCAGCAGCCAAGCCATCACCGGGGAGCTGTTTTTT.

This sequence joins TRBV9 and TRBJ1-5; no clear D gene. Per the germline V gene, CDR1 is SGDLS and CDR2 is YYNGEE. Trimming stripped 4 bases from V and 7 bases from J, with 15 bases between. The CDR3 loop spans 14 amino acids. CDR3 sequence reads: CASSTGSNRQPQHF. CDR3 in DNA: TGTGCCAGCAGCACCGGGTCTAACCGACAGCCCCAGCATTTT.

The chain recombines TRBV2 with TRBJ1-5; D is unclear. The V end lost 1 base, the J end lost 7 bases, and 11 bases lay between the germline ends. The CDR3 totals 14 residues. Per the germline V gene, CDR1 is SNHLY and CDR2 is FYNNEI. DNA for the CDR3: TGTGCCAGCAGTGAAGGTTCAGGCGTGCAGCCCCAGCATTTT. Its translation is CASSEGSGVQPQHF.

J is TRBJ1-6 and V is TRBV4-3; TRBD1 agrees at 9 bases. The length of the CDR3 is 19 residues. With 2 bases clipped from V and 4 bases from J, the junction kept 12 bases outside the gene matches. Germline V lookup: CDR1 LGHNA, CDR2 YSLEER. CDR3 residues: CASSQQPGQGQLYNSPLHF. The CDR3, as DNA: TGCGCCAGCAGCCAACAACCGGGACAGGGCCAGTTATATAATTCACCCCTCCACTTT.